One sample yielded the 5 T cell receptor beta chains listed below, sequenced in a study of cytomegalovirus exposure and HLA in healthy donors. The table came from immunoSEQ multiplex PCR; TCRdb's copy has only in-frame clones and leaves some out. The data show 95,000 to 120,000 clones, around 82% seen once. The material sequenced was PBMCs. These receptors all come from a woman aged 18-29 years in good health and CMV-seronegative.

The chain has TRBV27 and TRBJ1-1, with D unclear. Per germline, CDR1 MNHEY and CDR2 SMNVEV (reference sequence). V was cut by 6 bases and J by 3 bases, with 14 bases left in between. The CDR3 extends over 14 amino acids. CDR3 residues: CASRLRTGDTEAFF. CDR3 bases: TGTGCCAGCAGGTTACGTACGGGTGACACTGAAGCTTTCTTT.

V is TRBV6-1 and J is TRBJ1-5; the D is unclear. Germline V CDR1 and CDR2: MNHNS, SASEGT. Trimming took off 5 bases at V and 3 bases at J, with 14 bases between the two ends. The CDR3 totals 15 residues. The CDR3 loop is CASSNKGLHNQPQHF. The CDR3, as DNA: TGTGCCAGCAGTAATAAAGGACTCCACAATCAGCCCCAGCATTTT.

This chain connects TRBV19 to TRBJ2-3; D might be TRBD1 (6 bases). Germline V CDR1 and CDR2: LNHDA, SQIVND (reference sequence). Trimming removed 1 base from V and 5 bases from J, with 19 bases in between. The CDR3 is 17 residues long. The CDR3 DNA is TGTGCCAGTAGTATAGCCCAACAGGGTTGGGTGAGAGATACGCAGTATTTT. Translation gives CASSIAQQGWVRDTQYF. Filled out from reference TRBV19 and TRBJ2-3, the complete variable domain reads DGGITQSPKYLFRKEGQNVTLSCEQNLNHDAMYWYRQDPGQGLRLIYYSQIVNDFQKGDIAEGYSVSREKKESFPLTVTSAQKNPTAFYLCASSIAQQGWVRDTQYFGPGTRLTVL.

This chain connects TRBV30 to TRBJ2-7; D remains ambiguous. In germline, CDR1 is GTSNPN, CDR2 SVGIG (reference sequence). There are 14 residues in the CDR3. The V gene lost 0 bases and the J gene lost 0 bases, with 9 bases spanning the gap. CDR3 residues: CAWSVYPSSYEQYF. DNA for the CDR3: TGTGCCTGGAGTGTATACCCGAGCTCCTACGAGCAGTACTTC.

The table lists this clone with a few counts. The chain has TRBV7-9 and TRBJ1-1; possibly TRBD1 for D (6 bases). Deletions cut 0 bases from V and 1 base from J, with 12 bases between. The CDR3 contains 16 residues. Germline V gives CDR1 SEHNR, CDR2 FQNEAQ (reference sequence). In nucleotides, the CDR3 is TGTGCCAGCAGCTTAGCACGCCCGACAGGGAACACTGAAGCTTTCTTT. Residues: CASSLARPTGNTEAFF.